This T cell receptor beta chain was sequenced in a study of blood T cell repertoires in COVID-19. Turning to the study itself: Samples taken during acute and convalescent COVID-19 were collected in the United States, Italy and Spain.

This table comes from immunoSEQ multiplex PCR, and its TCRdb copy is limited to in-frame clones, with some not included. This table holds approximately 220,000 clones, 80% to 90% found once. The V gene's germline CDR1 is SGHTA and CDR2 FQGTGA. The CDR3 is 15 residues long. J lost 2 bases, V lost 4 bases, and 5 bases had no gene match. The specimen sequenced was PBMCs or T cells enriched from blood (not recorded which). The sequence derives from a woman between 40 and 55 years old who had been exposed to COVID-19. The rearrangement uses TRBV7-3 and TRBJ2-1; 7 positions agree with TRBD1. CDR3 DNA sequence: TGTGCCAGCAGCTCGACAGGGTCCACCTACAATGAGCAGTTCTTC. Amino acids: CASSSTGSTYNEQFF.